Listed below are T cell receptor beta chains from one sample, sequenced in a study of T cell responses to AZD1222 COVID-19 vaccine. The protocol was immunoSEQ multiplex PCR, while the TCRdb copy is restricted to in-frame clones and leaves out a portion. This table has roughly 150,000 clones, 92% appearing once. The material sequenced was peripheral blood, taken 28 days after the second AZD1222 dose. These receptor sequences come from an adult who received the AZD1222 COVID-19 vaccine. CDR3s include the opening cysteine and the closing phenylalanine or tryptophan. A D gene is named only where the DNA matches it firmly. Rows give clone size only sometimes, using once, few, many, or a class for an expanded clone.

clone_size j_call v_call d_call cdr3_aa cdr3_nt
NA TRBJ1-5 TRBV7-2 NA CASTGGAGSNQPQHF TGTGCCAGCACCGGAGGGGCGGGTAGCAATCAGCCCCAGCATTTT
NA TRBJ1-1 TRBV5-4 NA CASSLFPWNTEAFF TGTGCCAGCAGCTTGTTTCCCTGGAACACTGAAGCTTTCTTT
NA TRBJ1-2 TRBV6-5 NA CASSYGGNYGYTF TGTGCCAGCAGTTACGGCGGTAACTATGGCTACACCTTC
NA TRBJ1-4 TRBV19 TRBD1 CASSSQTGANEKLFF TGTGCCAGTAGTTCTCAGACAGGGGCTAATGAAAAACTGTTTTTT
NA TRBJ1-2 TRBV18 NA CASSPPGRLGYGYTF TGTGCCAGCTCACCACCCGGCAGGTTGGGCTATGGCTACACCTTC
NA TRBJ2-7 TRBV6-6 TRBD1 CASSYEGTGAYEQYF TGTGCCAGCAGTTACGAAGGGACAGGAGCCTACGAGCAGTACTTC
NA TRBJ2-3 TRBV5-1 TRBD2 CASSPGLASSDTQYF TGCGCCAGCAGCCCGGGACTAGCTTCTTCAGATACGCAGTATTTT
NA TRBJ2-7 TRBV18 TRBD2 CASSRRPGLAFEQYF TGTGCCAGCTCAAGAAGACCGGGACTAGCCTTCGAGCAGTACTTC
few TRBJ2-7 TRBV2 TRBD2 CASTRGFTYEQYF TGTGCCAGCACGCGGGGGTTTACCTACGAGCAGTACTTC
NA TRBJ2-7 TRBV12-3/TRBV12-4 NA CASSLTATYEQYF TGTGCCAGCAGTTTAACAGCAACCTACGAGCAGTACTTC
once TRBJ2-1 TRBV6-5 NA CASSWGQLGSQQFF TGTGCCAGCAGTTGGGGTCAGTTGGGCAGTCAGCAGTTCTTC
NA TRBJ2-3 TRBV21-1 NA CASSKAKLPGGLDTQYF TGTGCCAGCAGCAAAGCAAAGCTTCCTGGGGGGCTAGATACGCAGTATTTT
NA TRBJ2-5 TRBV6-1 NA CASSEGLGTQYF TGTGCCAGCAGTGAGGGCCTTGGGACCCAGTACTTC
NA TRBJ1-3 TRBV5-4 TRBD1 CASSIPGQGGGNTIYF TGTGCCAGCAGCATACCGGGACAGGGAGGCGGAAACACCATATATTTT
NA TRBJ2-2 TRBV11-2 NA CASSLGSTGTGELFF TGTGCCAGCAGCTTAGGGTCGACGGGCACCGGGGAGCTGTTTTTT
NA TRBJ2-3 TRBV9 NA CASEGGGHTDTQYF TGTGCCAGCGAGGGAGGGGGACACACAGATACGCAGTATTTT
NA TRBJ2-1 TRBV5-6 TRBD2 CASSGGTTSYNEQFF TGTGCCAGCAGCGGCGGGACTACTTCCTACAATGAGCAGTTCTTC
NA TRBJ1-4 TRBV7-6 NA CASSLNAGVDEKLFF TGTGCCAGCAGCTTAAATGCAGGGGTAGACGAAAAACTGTTTTTT